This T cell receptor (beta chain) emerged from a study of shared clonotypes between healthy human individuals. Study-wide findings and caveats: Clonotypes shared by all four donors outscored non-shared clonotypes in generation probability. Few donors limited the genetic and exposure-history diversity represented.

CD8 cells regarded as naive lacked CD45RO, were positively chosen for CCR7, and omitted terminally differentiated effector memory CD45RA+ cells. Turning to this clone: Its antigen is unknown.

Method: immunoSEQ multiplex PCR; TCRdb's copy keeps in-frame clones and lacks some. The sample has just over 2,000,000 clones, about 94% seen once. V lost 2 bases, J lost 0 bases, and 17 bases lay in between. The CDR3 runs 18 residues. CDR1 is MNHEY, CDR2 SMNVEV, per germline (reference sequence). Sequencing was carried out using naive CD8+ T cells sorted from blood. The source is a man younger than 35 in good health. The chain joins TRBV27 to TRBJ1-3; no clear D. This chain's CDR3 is CASSLSQPSGISGNTIYF. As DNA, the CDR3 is TGTGCCAGCAGTTTAAGCCAACCAAGTGGGATCTCTGGAAACACCATATATTTT.